This section outlines one T cell receptor beta chain sequence together with its context. Researchers ran the PCR with 60 Vbeta and 13 Jbeta primers. Produced via immunoSEQ multiplex PCR; TCRdb's table is partial and in-frame only. The table shows fewer than 150,000 clones, with about 80% occurring only once. The data were taken from a study of cytomegalovirus exposure and HLA in healthy donors. The V gene's germline CDR1 is SNHLY and CDR2 FYNNEI. Trimming stripped 1 base from V and 4 bases from J, with 11 bases between. The length of the CDR3 is 15 residues. This chain links TRBV2 with TRBJ2-1, with a possible D match to TRBD1 (6 bases). This sequence originates from a man aged 45 to 65 in good health and CMV-seronegative. The specimen was PBMCs. The CDR3 loop is CASSEDRAKYNEQFF. The CDR3 region has the DNA TGTGCCAGCAGTGAAGACAGGGCCAAATACAATGAGCAGTTCTTC.